This TCR beta chain was identified in a study of post-analysis software for immune sequencing data. Looking at the study overall: Clinical courses comprised relapsing-remitting, secondary progressive and progressive-relapsing multiple sclerosis. Findings of the study overall: Batch-mates among the samples co-clustered strongly by F measure. Diversity measured as normalized Chao1 was significantly lower in multiple sclerosis patients than in controls.

Regarding this clonotype: Its cognate antigen is unknown.

Built from TCR beta cDNA, the libraries had unique molecular identifiers in them. Yield was some 540,000 cDNA molecules from around 1 to 9.1 million T cells. TCRdb reanalysed the PCR reads using MiXCR and keeps one entry per CDR3 protein. The sample carries hundreds of thousands of distinct CDR3 sequences, roughly 27% recorded once. The source material was blood. The TCR was taken from a girl aged 10-17 years with multiple sclerosis.

The CDR3 nucleotides read TGTGCCAGCAGCTTAGTTCTAGGGGCCAACGTCCTGACTTTC. It yields the protein CASSLVLGANVLTF. The chain recombines TRBV11-2 with TRBJ2-6; D remains ambiguous. The CDR3 consists of 14 residues. The V gene's germline CDR1 is SGHAT and CDR2 FQNNGV. V dropped 1 base and J dropped 4 bases, with 5 bases sitting between them.